Here is one TCR beta chain with its context. The source of the sample is a study of cytomegalovirus exposure and HLA in healthy donors. The PCR used 60 Vbeta and 13 Jbeta primers. Generated by immunoSEQ multiplex PCR, the TCRdb table keeps only in-frame clones and is missing some. The table has 130,000 or so clones, 70% to 90% seen once; the top ten hold about 1.8%. The V gene lost 3 bases and the J gene lost 6 bases, with 11 bases spanning the gap. The CDR3 is 13 residues long. Germline CDR1 reads SNHLY; CDR2 reads FYNNEI. This TCR came from a man between 35 and 55 years old in good health and CMV-seronegative. Sequencing was performed on PBMCs. The rearrangement uses TRBV2 and TRBJ1-2, with D unresolved. DNA of the CDR3: TGTGCCAGCAGTGATTGGCGGAACGATGGCTACACCTTC. Residues: CASSDWRNDGYTF.